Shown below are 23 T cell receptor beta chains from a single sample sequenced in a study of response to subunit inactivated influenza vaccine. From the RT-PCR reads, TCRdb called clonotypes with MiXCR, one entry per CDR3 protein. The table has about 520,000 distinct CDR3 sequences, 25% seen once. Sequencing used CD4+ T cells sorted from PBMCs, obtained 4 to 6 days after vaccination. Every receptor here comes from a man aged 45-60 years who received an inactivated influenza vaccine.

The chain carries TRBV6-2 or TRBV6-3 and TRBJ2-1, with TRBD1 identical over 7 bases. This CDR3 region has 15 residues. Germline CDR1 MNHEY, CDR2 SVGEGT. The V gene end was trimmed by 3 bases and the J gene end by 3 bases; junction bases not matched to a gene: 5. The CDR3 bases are TGTGCCAGCAGTTATTGGGACAGCCTCTACAATGAGCAGTTCTTC. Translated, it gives CASSYWDSLYNEQFF.

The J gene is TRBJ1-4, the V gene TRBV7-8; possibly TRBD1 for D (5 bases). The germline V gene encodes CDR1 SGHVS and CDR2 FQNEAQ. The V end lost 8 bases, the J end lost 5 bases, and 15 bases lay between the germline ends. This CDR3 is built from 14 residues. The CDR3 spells CASRRGVVNEKLFF. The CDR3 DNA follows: TGTGCCAGCCGACGGGGGGTCGTCAATGAAAAACTGTTTTTT.

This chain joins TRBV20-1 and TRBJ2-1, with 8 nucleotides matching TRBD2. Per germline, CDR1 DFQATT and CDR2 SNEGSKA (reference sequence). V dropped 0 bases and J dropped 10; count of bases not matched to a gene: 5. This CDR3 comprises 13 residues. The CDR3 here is CSARDPREAEQFF. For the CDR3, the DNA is TGCAGTGCTAGAGATCCGCGGGAGGCAGAGCAGTTCTTC.

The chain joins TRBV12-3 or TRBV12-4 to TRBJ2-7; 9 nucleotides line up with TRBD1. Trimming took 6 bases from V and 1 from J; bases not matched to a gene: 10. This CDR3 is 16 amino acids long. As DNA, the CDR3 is TGTGCCAGCAGCGCGCATCCGGGACAGGGTTCCTACGAGCAGTACTTC. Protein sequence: CASSAHPGQGSYEQYF.

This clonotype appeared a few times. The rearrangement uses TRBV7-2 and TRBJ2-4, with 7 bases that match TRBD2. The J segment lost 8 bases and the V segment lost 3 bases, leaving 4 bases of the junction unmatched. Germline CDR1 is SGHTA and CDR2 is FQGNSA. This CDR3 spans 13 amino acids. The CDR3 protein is CASSFAGEDIQYF. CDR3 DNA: TGTGCCAGCAGCTTCGCGGGGGAGGACATTCAGTACTTC.

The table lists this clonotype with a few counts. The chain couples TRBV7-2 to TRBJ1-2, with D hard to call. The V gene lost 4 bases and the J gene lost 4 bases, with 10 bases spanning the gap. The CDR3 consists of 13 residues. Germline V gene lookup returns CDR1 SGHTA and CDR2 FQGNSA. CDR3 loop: CASSSPLAYGYTF. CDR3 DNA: TGTGCCAGCAGCTCTCCACTTGCCTATGGCTACACCTTC.

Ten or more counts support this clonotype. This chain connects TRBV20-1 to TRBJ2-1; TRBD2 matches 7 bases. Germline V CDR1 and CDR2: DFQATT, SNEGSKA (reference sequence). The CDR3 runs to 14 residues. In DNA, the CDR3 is TGCAGCGTTAAGCGGGGTGGGTCCTACAATGAGCAGTTCTTC. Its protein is CSVKRGGSYNEQFF.

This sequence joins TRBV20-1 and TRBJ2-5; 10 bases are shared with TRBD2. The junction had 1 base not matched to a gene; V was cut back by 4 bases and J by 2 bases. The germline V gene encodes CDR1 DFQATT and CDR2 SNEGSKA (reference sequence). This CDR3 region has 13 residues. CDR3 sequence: CSAMTSGQETQYF. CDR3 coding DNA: TGCAGTGCTATGACTAGCGGGCAAGAGACCCAGTACTTC.

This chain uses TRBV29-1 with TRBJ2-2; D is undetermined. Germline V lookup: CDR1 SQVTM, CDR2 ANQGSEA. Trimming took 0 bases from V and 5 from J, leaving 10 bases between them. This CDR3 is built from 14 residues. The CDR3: CSVEDDGWTGELFF. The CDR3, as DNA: TGCAGCGTTGAAGATGACGGTTGGACCGGGGAGCTGTTTTTT.

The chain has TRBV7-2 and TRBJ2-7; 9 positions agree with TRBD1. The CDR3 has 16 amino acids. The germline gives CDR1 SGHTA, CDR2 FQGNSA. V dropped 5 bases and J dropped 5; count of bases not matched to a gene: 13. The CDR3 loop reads CASSLRSDRGYNEQYF. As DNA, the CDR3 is TGTGCCAGCAGCCTAAGATCGGACAGGGGATATAACGAGCAGTACTTC. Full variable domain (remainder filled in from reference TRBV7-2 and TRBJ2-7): GAGVSQSPSNKVTEKGKDVELRCDPISGHTALYWYRQSLGQGLEFLIYFQGNSAPDKSGLPSDRFSAERTGGSVSTLTIQRTQQEDSAVYLCASSLRSDRGYNEQYFGPGTRLTVT.

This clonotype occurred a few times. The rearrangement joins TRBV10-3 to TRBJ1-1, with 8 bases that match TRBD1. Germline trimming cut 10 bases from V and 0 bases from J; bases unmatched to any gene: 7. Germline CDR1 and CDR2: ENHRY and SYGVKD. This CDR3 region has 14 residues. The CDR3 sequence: CATQATGVNTEAFF. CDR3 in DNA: TGTGCCACCCAAGCGACAGGGGTGAACACTGAAGCTTTCTTT.

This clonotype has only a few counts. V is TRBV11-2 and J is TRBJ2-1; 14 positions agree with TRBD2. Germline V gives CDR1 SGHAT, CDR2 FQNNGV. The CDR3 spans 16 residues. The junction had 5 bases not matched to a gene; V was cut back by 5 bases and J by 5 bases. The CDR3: CASSDRLAGGHNEQFF. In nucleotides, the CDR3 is TGTGCCAGCAGCGACCGACTAGCGGGAGGGCACAATGAGCAGTTCTTC.

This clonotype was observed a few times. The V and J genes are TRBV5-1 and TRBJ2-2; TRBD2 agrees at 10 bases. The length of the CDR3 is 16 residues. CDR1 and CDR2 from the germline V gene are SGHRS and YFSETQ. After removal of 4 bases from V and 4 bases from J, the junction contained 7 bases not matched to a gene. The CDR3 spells CASSQSGGAGTGELFF. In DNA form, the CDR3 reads TGCGCCAGCAGCCAGAGCGGGGGGGCCGGCACCGGGGAGCTGTTTTTT.

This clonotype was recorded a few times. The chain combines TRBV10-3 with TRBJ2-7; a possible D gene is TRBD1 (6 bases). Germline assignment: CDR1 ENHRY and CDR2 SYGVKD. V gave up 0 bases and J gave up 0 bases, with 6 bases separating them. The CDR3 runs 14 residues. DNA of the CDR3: TGTGCCATCAGTGAGTCGGGACACTCCTACGAGCAGTACTTC. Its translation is CAISESGHSYEQYF.

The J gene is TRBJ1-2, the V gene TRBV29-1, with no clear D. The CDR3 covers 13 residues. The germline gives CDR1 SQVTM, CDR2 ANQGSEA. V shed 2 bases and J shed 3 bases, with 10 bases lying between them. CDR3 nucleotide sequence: TGCAGCGTTGAATTTCCGGCCCACTATGGCTACACCTTC. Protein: CSVEFPAHYGYTF.

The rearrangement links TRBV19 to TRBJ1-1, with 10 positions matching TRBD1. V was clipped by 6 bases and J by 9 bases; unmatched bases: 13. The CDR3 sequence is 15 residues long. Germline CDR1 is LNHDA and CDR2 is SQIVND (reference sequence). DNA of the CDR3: TGTGCCAGTAGCCCATTGGGACAGGGGATCGAGAAAGCTTTCTTT. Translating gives CASSPLGQGIEKAFF.

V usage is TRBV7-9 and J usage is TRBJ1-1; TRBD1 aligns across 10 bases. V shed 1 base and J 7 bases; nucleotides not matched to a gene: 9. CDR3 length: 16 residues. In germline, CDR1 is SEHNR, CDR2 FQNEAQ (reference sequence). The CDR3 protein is CASSLGWDRGFGEAFF. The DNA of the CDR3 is TGTGCCAGCAGCTTAGGGTGGGACAGGGGATTCGGTGAAGCTTTCTTT.

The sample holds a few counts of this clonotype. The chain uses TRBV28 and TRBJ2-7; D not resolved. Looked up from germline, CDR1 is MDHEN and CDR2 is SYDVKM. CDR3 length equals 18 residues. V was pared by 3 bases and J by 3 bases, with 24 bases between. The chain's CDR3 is CASSFSIVLGRSHYEQYF. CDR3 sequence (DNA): TGTGCCAGCAGTTTCTCCATTGTCCTCGGTAGAAGTCACTACGAGCAGTACTTC.

The CDR3 is CASSPIQRGSTDTQYF. The CDR3 DNA reads as TGTGCCAGCTCACCAATTCAGCGGGGGAGCACAGATACGCAGTATTTT. The V and J genes are TRBV18 and TRBJ2-3; 8 nucleotides align to TRBD2. Unmatched junction bases numbered 4, after V lost 2 bases and J lost 0 bases. The CDR3 loop spans 16 amino acids. Germline lookup yields CDR1 KGHSH and CDR2 LQKENI.

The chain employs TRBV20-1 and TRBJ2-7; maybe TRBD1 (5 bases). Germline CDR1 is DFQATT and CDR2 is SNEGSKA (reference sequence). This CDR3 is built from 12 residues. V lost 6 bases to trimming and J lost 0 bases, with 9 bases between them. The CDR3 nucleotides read TGCAGTGCCTCGACAGACTCCTACGAGCAGTACTTC. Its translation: CSASTDSYEQYF.

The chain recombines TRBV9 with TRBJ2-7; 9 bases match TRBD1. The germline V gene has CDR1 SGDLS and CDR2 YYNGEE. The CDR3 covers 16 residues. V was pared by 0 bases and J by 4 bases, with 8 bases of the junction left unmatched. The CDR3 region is CASSVGGTGNTYEQYF. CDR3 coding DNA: TGTGCCAGCAGCGTAGGGGGGACAGGGAATACTTACGAGCAGTACTTC. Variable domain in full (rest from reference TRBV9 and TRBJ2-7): DSGVTQTPKHLITATGQRVTLRCSPRSGDLSVYWYQQSLDQGLQFLIQYYNGEERAKGNILERFSAQQFPDLHSELNLSSLELGDSALYFCASSVGGTGNTYEQYFGPGTRLTVT.

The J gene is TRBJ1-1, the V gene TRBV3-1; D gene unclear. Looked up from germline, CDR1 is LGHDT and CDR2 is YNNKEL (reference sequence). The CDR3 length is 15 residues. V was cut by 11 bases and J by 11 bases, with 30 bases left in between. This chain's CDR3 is CASTQDLTLSGGAFF. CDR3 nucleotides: TGTGCCTCCACCCAAGATCTCACTTTGTCCGGAGGCGCTTTCTTT.

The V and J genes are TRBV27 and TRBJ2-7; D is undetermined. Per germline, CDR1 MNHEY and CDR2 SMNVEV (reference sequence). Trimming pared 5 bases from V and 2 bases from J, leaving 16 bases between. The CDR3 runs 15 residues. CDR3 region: CASSPDPSRTYEQYF. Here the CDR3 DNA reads TGTGCCAGCAGTCCCGATCCCTCTAGGACCTACGAGCAGTACTTC.